This is a list of T cell receptor beta chains from one sample in a study of human T cells and chemical hapten exposure. One entry per CDR3 protein, called by TCRdb with MiXCR from the RACE reads. The sample contains about 190,000 distinct CDR3 sequences, 24% of which appear only once. The sequenced sample was whole blood, obtained in connection with sensitization to the hapten diphenylcyclopropenone (DPC). All receptors derive from a woman between 40 and 55 years old with alopecia areata. Some clones in this sample may be carry-over from other donors' samples. The CDR3 runs from the conserved cysteine through the conserved F or W. The order of the fields is clone size, J gene, D gene, V gene, CDR3 protein, CDR3 DNA. D genes are given only for firm matches. Not every row has a clone size; where given, it reads once, few, many or a size class.

few TRBJ2-7 NA TRBV29-1 CSVDPGTFYEQYF TGCAGCGTTGATCCCGGGACTTTCTACGAGCAGTACTTC
few TRBJ2-5 TRBD2 TRBV28 CASLTGTSRVETQYF TGTGCCAGCCTGACCGGGACTAGTCGCGTGGAGACCCAGTACTTC
NA TRBJ1-1 TRBD1 TRBV11-1 CASSFRTGSTEAFF TGTGCCAGCAGCTTTCGGACAGGGAGCACTGAAGCTTTCTTT
once TRBJ1-1 NA TRBV20-1 CSASRDGGNTEAFF TGCAGTGCTTCCCGGGACGGAGGGAACACTGAAGCTTTCTTT
NA TRBJ1-2 NA TRBV5-1 CASSLLSGGVRSYGYTF TGCGCCAGCAGCTTGCTGTCTGGTGGGGTTAGGAGCTATGGCTACACCTTC
few TRBJ2-3 TRBD2 TRBV11-2 CASSPGTSGRTDTQYF TGTGCCAGCAGCCCCGGGACTAGCGGGAGAACAGATACGCAGTATTTT
few TRBJ2-3 TRBD2 TRBV5-1 CASSLGRTRLTDTQYF TGCGCCAGCAGCTTAGGCAGGACTAGGCTCACAGATACGCAGTATTTT
NA TRBJ2-3 NA TRBV20-1 CSARRSEFSDTQYF TGCAGTGCTAGGAGGTCGGAGTTCTCGGATACGCAGTATTTT
once TRBJ1-2 NA TRBV29-1 CSVIDRPLYGYTF TGCAGCGTAATTGACAGGCCACTCTATGGCTACACCTTC
NA TRBJ1-1 NA TRBV28 CASRLGPYTEAFF TGTGCCAGCAGACTGGGGCCATACACTGAAGCTTTCTTT
many TRBJ2-1 NA TRBV7-2 CASSLQISSYNEQFF TGTGCCAGCAGCTTACAGATTAGCTCCTACAATGAGCAGTTCTTC
few TRBJ2-3 NA TRBV29-1 CSVRVVPTDTQYF TGCAGCGTTCGAGTCGTACCCACAGATACGCAGTATTTT
few TRBJ2-5 TRBD2 TRBV7-2 CASSLPLAGQETQYF TGTGCCAGCAGCTTGCCTCTAGCGGGCCAAGAGACCCAGTACTTC
NA TRBJ2-5 NA TRBV7-2 CASSNPATETQYF TGTGCCAGCAGCAACCCCGCGACCGAGACCCAGTACTTC
NA TRBJ2-1 NA TRBV28 CASSTYIRAYHNEQFF TGTGCCAGCAGTACGTACATCCGGGCATATCACAATGAGCAGTTCTTC
NA TRBJ2-1 TRBD2 TRBV5-1 CASSPIAGGNEQFF TGCGCCAGCAGCCCCATAGCGGGAGGCAATGAGCAGTTCTTC
NA TRBJ2-3 TRBD2 TRBV10-3 CAISATSGTDTQYF TGTGCCATCAGTGCCACTAGCGGCACAGATACGCAGTATTTT
many TRBJ2-7 TRBD1 TRBV10-3 CAITTGASYEQYF TGTGCCATCACGACAGGGGCCTCCTACGAGCAGTACTTC
few TRBJ1-2 NA TRBV5-1 CASSLDVRGYTF TGCGCCAGCAGCTTGGACGTCCGTGGCTACACCTTC
few TRBJ2-1 TRBD2 TRBV5-6 CASSLVSSGPPSYNEQFF TGTGCCAGCAGCTTGGTGTCTAGCGGGCCTCCCTCCTACAATGAGCAGTTCTTC
few TRBJ2-3 TRBD2 TRBV5-4 CASSLEAGGPTDTQYF TGTGCCAGCAGCTTGGAAGCGGGAGGGCCCACAGATACGCAGTATTTT
NA TRBJ2-7 TRBD2 TRBV27 CASSPPGLAGYQYF TGTGCCAGCAGTCCCCCGGGACTAGCGGGTTATCAGTACTTC
few TRBJ2-2 TRBD1 TRBV7-9 CASSLRTGLNTGELFF TGTGCCAGCAGCTTAAGGACAGGGCTGAACACCGGGGAGCTGTTTTTT
many TRBJ2-3 TRBD1 TRBV20-1 CSAVRRQGARDTQYF TGCAGTGCAGTCCGTCGGCAGGGGGCAAGAGATACGCAGTATTTT
few TRBJ2-7 TRBD1 TRBV29-1 CSATGQGVDEQYF TGCAGCGCCACCGGACAGGGTGTCGACGAGCAGTACTTC
few TRBJ2-5 NA TRBV7-2 CASSRGPETQYF TGTGCCAGCAGCAGGGGCCCGGAGACCCAGTACTTC
NA TRBJ2-1 TRBD2 TRBV20-1 CSATAGTTSYNEQFF TGCAGTGCTACCGCCGGGACTACTTCCTACAATGAGCAGTTCTTC
NA TRBJ2-7 TRBD2 TRBV6-2/TRBV6-3 CASSYGGTSGNSYEQYF TGTGCCAGCAGTTACGGAGGGACTAGCGGGAACTCCTACGAGCAGTACTTC
NA TRBJ2-1 TRBD1 TRBV7-9 CASSWGQGAYNEQFF TGTGCCAGCAGCTGGGGGCAGGGGGCTTACAATGAGCAGTTCTTC
NA TRBJ1-1 NA TRBV11-1 CASSPDGTVGETEAFF TGTGCCAGCAGCCCAGACGGTACCGTGGGTGAGACTGAAGCTTTCTTT
NA TRBJ2-3 TRBD2 TRBV10-3 CAISDPLGLASTDTQYF TGTGCCATCAGTGACCCTCTGGGACTAGCGAGTACAGATACGCAGTATTTT
NA TRBJ2-1 NA TRBV11-2 CASSVIIEQFF TGTGCCAGCAGTGTAATTATTGAGCAGTTCTTC
few TRBJ2-2 NA TRBV6-2/TRBV6-3 CASRGPTSRGGELFF TGTGCCAGCCGAGGCCCGACATCACGAGGCGGGGAGCTGTTTTTT
few TRBJ1-3 NA TRBV12-2 CASRRPGGLRGKSGNTIYF TGTGCAAGTCGCCGCCCGGGCGGACTTCGGGGGAAGAGTGGAAACACCATATATTTT
NA TRBJ2-2 TRBD2 TRBV3-1 CASSQDGQAGSNTGELFF TGTGCCAGCAGCCAAGACGGCCAAGCGGGGAGCAACACCGGGGAGCTGTTTTTT
NA TRBJ2-6 NA TRBV11-1 CASSKGGRSGANVLTF TGTGCCAGCAGCAAGGGGGGCCGGTCTGGGGCCAACGTCCTGACTTTC
few TRBJ2-3 TRBD1 TRBV29-1 CSVDLGDRPDTQYF TGCAGCGTTGATCTTGGGGACAGACCAGATACGCAGTATTTT
few TRBJ2-7 NA TRBV20-1 CSARTGAAYEQYF TGCAGTGCTAGAACCGGGGCAGCCTACGAGCAGTACTTC
few TRBJ1-5 TRBD1 TRBV10-3 CAISDQGASNQPQHF TGTGCCATCAGTGACCAGGGGGCAAGCAATCAGCCCCAGCATTTT
NA TRBJ1-5 NA TRBV20-1 CSARDWGLTGTSNQPQHF TGCAGTGCTAGAGATTGGGGATTAACAGGGACTAGCAATCAGCCCCAGCATTTT
NA TRBJ2-3 NA TRBV25-1 CASGYHTQYF TGTGCCAGCGGATACCATACGCAGTATTTT
NA TRBJ2-3 TRBD2 TRBV7-8 CASSLLAGYTDTQYF TGTGCCAGCAGCCTACTAGCGGGGTACACAGATACGCAGTATTTT
few TRBJ2-1 NA TRBV28 CASSLNSVGGAKSSYNEQFF TGTGCCAGCAGTTTAAATTCAGTGGGGGGGGCGAAGAGCTCCTACAATGAGCAGTTCTTC
NA TRBJ2-1 NA TRBV7-2 CASSPYRGEQFF TGTGCCAGCAGCCCATACCGAGGTGAGCAGTTCTTC
NA TRBJ2-1 TRBD2 TRBV25-1 CASRRTSGGYNEQFF TGTGCCAGCAGGAGGACTAGCGGGGGCTACAATGAGCAGTTCTTC
NA TRBJ1-6 TRBD1 TRBV20-1 CSASTDRGQGSPLHF TGCAGTGCAAGCACTGACAGGGGGCAAGGATCACCCCTCCACTTT
NA TRBJ2-7 TRBD2 TRBV20-1 CSARDPGGSSYEQYF TGCAGTGCTAGAGATCCGGGGGGAAGCTCCTACGAGCAGTACTTC
NA TRBJ2-5 TRBD2 TRBV7-2 CASSLTSGKETQYF TGTGCCAGCAGCTTAACTAGCGGTAAAGAGACCCAGTACTTC
NA TRBJ2-7 NA TRBV4-2 CASSQDAQIFYEQYF TGTGCCAGCAGCCAAGACGCGCAGATTTTCTACGAGCAGTACTTC
few TRBJ2-3 NA TRBV11-2 CASSQRFQGSTDTQYF TGTGCCAGCAGCCAGAGGTTCCAGGGCAGCACAGATACGCAGTATTTT
NA TRBJ2-7 NA TRBV9 CASSVEQSPLYEQYF TGTGCCAGCAGCGTAGAACAGTCTCCTTTGTACGAGCAGTACTTC
NA TRBJ2-1 TRBD1 TRBV5-6 CASSFRDRVFGEQFF TGTGCCAGCAGCTTCCGGGACAGGGTTTTCGGTGAGCAGTTCTTC
NA TRBJ2-1 TRBD2 TRBV6-5 CASRLAGFDEQFF TGTGCCAGCAGGCTAGCGGGATTCGATGAGCAGTTCTTC